The source of this T cell receptor (beta chain) is a study of OX40 agonist ivuxolimab in advanced cancers. About the investigation overall: Ivuxolimab was a fully human IgG2 agonistic monoclonal antibody targeting the costimulatory receptor OX40 (CD134). Of the approximately 54 patients in dose escalation, about 20 had hepatocellular carcinoma, about 15 had melanoma, 9 had renal cell carcinoma and 9 had head and neck cancer. The monotherapy dose-escalation portion (N ≈ 52 patients) of the phase I ivuxolimab trial is reported in the paper. Intravenous ivuxolimab was administered to patients every 2 weeks at six dose levels: 0.01, 0.1, 0.3, 1.5, 3 and 10 mg/kg. A male proportion of about 79% and a mean age of approximately 62 years, ranging from roughly 23 to 79, were recorded for the dose-escalation cohort. Partial responses occurred in three dose-escalation patients, of whom one had hepatocellular carcinoma and two had cutaneous melanoma. The purpose of peripheral TCRbeta sequencing was to test whether ivuxolimab changed TCR sequence diversity and led to clonal T-cell expansion. Patients were allowed to have had prior anti-PD-1, anti-PD-L1 or anti-CTLA-4 therapy, and approximately 40% of the dose-escalation patients had been treated with checkpoint inhibitors. What the study reported, not specific to this receptor: Partial responders in the 0.1-3.0 mg/kg groups had among the lowest normalized peripheral clonal expansion, especially among CD8+ T cells. Clonal expansion of both CD4+ and CD8+ blood T cells was observed from baseline to week 6 at doses 0.1 to 3.0 mg/kg. Which antigens the clonally expanded peripheral T cells were specific for was not determined. Low levels of normalized T-cell clonal expansion were also seen in some nonresponding patients. After ivuxolimab, expanded clones were on average more numerous among CD8+ T cells than among CD4+ T cells.

About this clone itself: Its antigen target is currently unknown. Within one base of it there is no much larger clone, and no base qualities were kept.

To sequence the TCRbeta CDR3 region, genomic DNA was isolated from the sorted cells. TCRbeta CDR3 regions were sequenced using the immunoSEQ Assay. TCRdb took this table from immuneACCESS and kept in-frame rearrangements with V and J called. Such tables lack part of the clones; where checked against another copy, unresolved V genes explain under half of the gap, and the rest is unexplained. Recorded for this sample are more than 65,000 clones; around 80% of them occurred a single time. The top ten clones comprise less than 2.5% of the sample. The trial excluded patients who had a history of autoimmune disease or were on systemic immunosuppression. In every dose cohort, peripheral blood was drawn for TCR sequencing at baseline, cycle 4 day 1, and cycle 7 day 1. The samples were drawn from a first-in-human, open-label, multicenter phase I dose-escalation trial of ivuxolimab. Adults with locally advanced or metastatic melanoma, renal cell carcinoma, hepatocellular carcinoma or head and neck squamous cell carcinoma were enrolled in the trial. Before TCR sequencing, CD4+ T cells and CD8+ T cells were sorted from peripheral blood as separate populations.

The sequence derives from an adult with an advanced solid tumor such as melanoma, head and neck, liver or kidney cancer. Sample: CD4+ or CD8+ T cells sorted from blood, taken in a trial of the OX40 agonist ivuxolimab.

The CDR3 in this case is CASSLQALPGNQPQHF. The base sequence is TGTGCCAGCTCACTTCAGGCGCTCCCGGGCAATCAGCCCCAGCATTTT. The chain couples TRBV18 to TRBJ1-5; no D segment can be confidently identified. The CDR3 sequence holds 16 residues, the cysteine and phenylalanine included. Here the CDR3 DNA is all that survives: 48 bases in frame from base 1. CDR1 and CDR2, looked up from the germline V gene, are KGHSH and LQKENI. Deletion took 4 bases off V and 2 bases off J, with a span of 15 bases between the germline ends.